Listed here are 13 T cell receptor beta chains from one sample, sequenced in a study of blood T cell repertoires in COVID-19. The method was immunoSEQ multiplex PCR; TCRdb's version includes in-frame clones alone and lacks a portion of them. This table holds 300,000 to 400,000 clones, 86% found once. Sequenced material: PBMCs or T cells enriched from blood (not recorded which). Receptors were obtained from a woman in her thirties or forties with acute COVID-19.

The V and J genes are TRBV5-1 and TRBJ2-7, with D hard to call. The germline V and J ends were trimmed by 0 bases and 0 bases, with 10 bases remaining between them. The CDR3 has 15 residues. Germline V lookup: CDR1 SGHRS, CDR2 YFSETQ. The CDR3: CASSLGGLSSYEQYF. CDR3 nucleotide sequence: TGCGCCAGCAGCTTGGGAGGCTTGAGCTCCTACGAGCAGTACTTC. Full variable domain (outside the CDR3, taken from reference TRBV5-1 and TRBJ2-7): KAGVTQTPRYLIKTRGQQVTLSCSPISGHRSVSWYQQTPGQGLQFLFEYFSETQRNKGNFPGRFSGRQFSNSRSEMNVSTLELGDSALYLCASSLGGLSSYEQYFGPGTRLTVT.

The V and J genes are TRBV6-1 and TRBJ1-1, with D uncertain. This CDR3 is 13 amino acids long. The V end was cut by 3 bases, the J end by 4 bases, with 9 bases between. CDR1 is MNHNS and CDR2 is SASEGT in the germline V gene. CDR3 loop: CASSESHSTEAFF. CDR3 nucleotide sequence: TGTGCCAGCAGTGAGAGTCACAGCACTGAAGCTTTCTTT.

This chain uses TRBV5-6 with TRBJ2-6, with D possibly being TRBD1 (5 bases). The V gene's germline CDR1 is SGHDT and CDR2 YYEEEE. This CDR3 has 18 residues. V dropped 10 bases and J dropped 4 bases, with 27 bases sitting between them. CDR3 loop: CACTSSRAWVRGANVLTF. CDR3 DNA: TGTGCCTGCACCTCCTCCAGGGCATGGGTGCGAGGGGCCAACGTCCTGACTTTC. Full variable domain (rest looked up from reference TRBV5-6 and TRBJ2-6): DAGVTQSPTHLIKTRGQQVTLRCSPKSGHDTVSWYQQALGQGPQFIFQYYEEEERQRGNFPDRFSGHQFPNYSSELNVNALLLGDSALYLCACTSSRAWVRGANVLTFGAGSRLTVL.

The rearrangement joins TRBV6-5 to TRBJ2-3; D remains unclear. V was clipped by 6 bases and J by 6 bases, with 13 bases between them. The germline gives CDR1 MNHEY, CDR2 SVGAGI. CDR3 length: 13 amino acids. The DNA of the CDR3 is TGTGCCAGCAGCCGACCCGGGTTTGATACGCAGTATTTT. Amino acid sequence: CASSRPGFDTQYF.

The chain recombines TRBV19 with TRBJ1-2; TRBD1 agrees at 11 bases. The V gene's germline CDR1 is LNHDA and CDR2 SQIVND (reference sequence). J lost 6 bases, V lost 5 bases, and 11 bases had no gene match. The CDR3 runs 16 residues. The CDR3 protein is CASSPWTGGKGDGYTF. CDR3 coding DNA: TGTGCCAGTAGTCCCTGGACAGGGGGCAAAGGGGATGGCTACACCTTC.

This clone turned up a few times. The rearrangement links TRBV9 to TRBJ2-3; TRBD2 agrees at 8 bases. This CDR3 comprises 15 residues. V was clipped by 0 bases and J by 2 bases; unmatched bases: 2. The germline V gene has CDR1 SGDLS and CDR2 YYNGEE. CDR3 amino acids: CASSVDGRATDTQYF. The CDR3 region has the DNA TGTGCCAGCAGCGTAGACGGGAGGGCCACAGATACGCAGTATTTT.

The rearrangement uses TRBV29-1 and TRBJ2-4; 16 bases are shared with TRBD2. The CDR3 is 18 residues long. V lost 5 bases, J lost 0 bases, and 7 bases stayed unmatched. CDR1 SQVTM and CDR2 ANQGSEA come from the germline V gene. The CDR3, as DNA: TGCAGCGTTACCCGGGGACTAGCGGGGGGGCAAGCCAAAAACATTCAGTACTTC. Residues: CSVTRGLAGGQAKNIQYF.

V usage is TRBV6-5 and J usage is TRBJ1-5; D might be TRBD1 (6 bases). CDR1 MNHEY and CDR2 SVGAGI come from the germline V gene. Trimming shortened V by 0 bases and J by 1 base, and 7 bases separated the two germline ends. The CDR3 spans 15 residues. The CDR3 region is CASSYSQGSNQPQHF. CDR3 bases: TGTGCCAGCAGTTACTCGCAGGGGAGCAATCAGCCCCAGCATTTT.

The V and J genes are TRBV4-2 and TRBJ1-5, with 10 bases fitting TRBD1. The CDR3 runs 17 residues. Germline loops: CDR1 LGHNA, CDR2 YNFKEQ. V was clipped by 6 bases and J by 5 bases; unmatched bases: 13. The CDR3, as DNA: TGTGCCAGCAGTTTAGGGACAGGGGATTTATTCGATCAGCCCCAGCATTTT. Its translation is CASSLGTGDLFDQPQHF.

This clone has just one count. The chain is built from TRBV18 and TRBJ2-5; 9 bases align to TRBD2. The V and J ends lost 2 bases and 0 bases, in that order; junction bases with no gene match: 7. The CDR3 has 17 residues. Germline CDR1 KGHSH, CDR2 LQKENI. The CDR3 nucleotides read TGTGCCAGCTCACCAGGGACTAGCAAGACGTACCAAGAGACCCAGTACTTC. Translation gives CASSPGTSKTYQETQYF.

The V and J genes are TRBV5-5 and TRBJ2-7; 11 nucleotides match TRBD1. Per germline, CDR1 SGHKS and CDR2 YYEKEE (reference sequence). The V and J ends lost 3 bases and 2 bases, in that order; junction bases with no gene match: 7. The CDR3 contains 16 residues. The CDR3 reads CASSSNLDRGPYEQYF. CDR3 in DNA: TGTGCCAGCAGCTCAAATTTGGACAGGGGGCCCTACGAGCAGTACTTC.

The J gene is TRBJ1-2, the V gene TRBV27; D not resolved. Trimming cost V 5 bases and J 0 bases, with 16 bases left between them. Germline CDR1 and CDR2: MNHEY and SMNVEV (reference sequence). This CDR3 has 16 amino acids. The CDR3 coding sequence is TGTGCCAGCAGTGCCGGACTGGTAAATGCTAACTATGGCTACACCTTC. The encoded protein is CASSAGLVNANYGYTF.

The J gene is TRBJ2-1, the V gene TRBV6-2 or TRBV6-3; 10 bases line up with TRBD2. The CDR3 is made up of 14 amino acids. Germline lookup yields CDR1 MNHEY and CDR2 SVGEGT. V trimming: 6 bases; J trimming: 6 bases; junction bases outside the gene matches: 5. The CDR3 region is CASSGTSDPNEQFF. In DNA, the CDR3 is TGTGCCAGCAGCGGGACTAGCGACCCCAATGAGCAGTTCTTC.